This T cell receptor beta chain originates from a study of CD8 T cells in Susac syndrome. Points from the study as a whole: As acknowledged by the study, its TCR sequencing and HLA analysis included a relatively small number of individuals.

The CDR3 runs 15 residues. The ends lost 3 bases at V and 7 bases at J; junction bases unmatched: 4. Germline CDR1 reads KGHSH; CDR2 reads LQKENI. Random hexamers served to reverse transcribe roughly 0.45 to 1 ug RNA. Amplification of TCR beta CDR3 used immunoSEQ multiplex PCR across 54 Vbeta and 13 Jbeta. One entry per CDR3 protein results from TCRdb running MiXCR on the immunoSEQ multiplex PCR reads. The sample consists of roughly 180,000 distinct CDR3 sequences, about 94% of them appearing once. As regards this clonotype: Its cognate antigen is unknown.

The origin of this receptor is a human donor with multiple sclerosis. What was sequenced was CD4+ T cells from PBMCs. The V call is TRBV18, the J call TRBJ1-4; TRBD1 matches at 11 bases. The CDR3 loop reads CASSPRTGGGEKLFF. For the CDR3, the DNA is TGTGCCAGCTCACCGAGGACAGGGGGCGGTGAAAAACTGTTTTTT.